This T cell receptor beta chain comes out of a study of blood T cell repertoires in COVID-19. Enrollees, roughly 18 to 90 years old, lived in around 23 US areas. Participants had their cohort set by participant-reported clinical history. For recovered donors of Cohort 3, there were two negative PCRs, clearance, or symptom resolution. Authors' data handling: Amplification of reference gene primers provided the estimated nucleated cell counts. Clones were sequenced by immunoSEQ multiplex PCR, and TCRdb holds only the in-frame ones, with some missing. That table supplies the V and J calls and clone size; D and trimming were determined from the DNA. The sample carries under 200,000 clones, about 88% recorded once. The sequence was obtained from a woman in her forties or fifties who had recovered from COVID-19. The sample was PBMCs or T cells enriched from blood (not recorded which).

The CDR3 nucleotides read TGTGCCAGCAGCCGAGAGGACAGGGGAGGCGGCTACACCTTC. Encoded protein: CASSREDRGGGYTF. The V and J genes are TRBV5-4 and TRBJ1-2; 9 bases match TRBD1. The CDR3 is 14 residues long. Per germline, CDR1 SGHNT and CDR2 YYREEE (reference sequence). The ends lost 4 bases at V and 8 bases at J; junction bases unmatched: 9. The whole variable domain, filled in from reference TRBV5-4 and TRBJ1-2, reads ETGVTQSPTHLIKTRGQQVTLRCSSQSGHNTVSWYQQALGQGPQFIFQYYREEENGRGNFPPRFSGLQFPNYSSELNVNALELDDSALYLCASSREDRGGGYTFGSGTRLTVV.